This T cell receptor beta chain was observed in a study of CXCR3-negative and CXCR3-positive naive CD8 T cells. General study findings and limits: TCR interaction strength was inferred from TRB CDR3 physicochemistry, as CD5 matched across naive subsets. Naive cells with CXCR3 showed TRB CDR3s that were more hydrophobic than those in CXCR3-negative naive cells.

As for this clonotype: Its specificity is not known.

Germline-derived CDR1 and CDR2 are SGHRS and YFSETQ. The CDR3 is 13 amino acids. cDNA libraries for TRB were generated by 5' RACE incorporating UMI labels. TCRdb reprocessed the 5' RACE reads and keeps a single row for each CDR3 protein, giving no DNA. Its clone listing holds some 120,000 distinct CDR3 sequences. The receptor was isolated from a human donor in good health. Some clones in this sample may be carry-over from other donors' samples. Specimen: naive CXCR3+ CD8+ T cells from blood. This sample's subset: CD45RO-CCR7+CD27+CD95- naive CD8+ T cells expressing CXCR3 (TNR3+). The gene calls are TRBV5-1 and TRBJ1-2. The CDR3 region is CASSLLDVDGYTF.